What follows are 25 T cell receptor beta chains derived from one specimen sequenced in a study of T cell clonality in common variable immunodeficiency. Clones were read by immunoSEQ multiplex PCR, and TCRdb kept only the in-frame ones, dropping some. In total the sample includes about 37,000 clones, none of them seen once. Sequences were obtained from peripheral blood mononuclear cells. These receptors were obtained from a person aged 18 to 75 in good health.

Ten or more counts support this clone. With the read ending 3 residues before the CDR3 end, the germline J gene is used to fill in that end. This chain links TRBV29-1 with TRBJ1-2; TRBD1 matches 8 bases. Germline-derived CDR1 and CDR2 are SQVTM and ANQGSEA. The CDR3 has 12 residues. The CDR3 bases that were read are TGCAGCGTTAGCGACAGGGGTGTAGGC. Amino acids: CSVSDRGVG. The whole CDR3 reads CSVSDRGVGYTF.

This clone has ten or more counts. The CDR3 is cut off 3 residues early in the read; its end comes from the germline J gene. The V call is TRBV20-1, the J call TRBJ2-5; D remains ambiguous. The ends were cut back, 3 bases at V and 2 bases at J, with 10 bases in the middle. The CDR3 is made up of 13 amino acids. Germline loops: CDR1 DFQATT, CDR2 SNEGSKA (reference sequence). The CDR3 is CSASDSPQETQYF. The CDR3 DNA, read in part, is TGCAGTGCTAGTGACTCACCGCAAGAGACC.

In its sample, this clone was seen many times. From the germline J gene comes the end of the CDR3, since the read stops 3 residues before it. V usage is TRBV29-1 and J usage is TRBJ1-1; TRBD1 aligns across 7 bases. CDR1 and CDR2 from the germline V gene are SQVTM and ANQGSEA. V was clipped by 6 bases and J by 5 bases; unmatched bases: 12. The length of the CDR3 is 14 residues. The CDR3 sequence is CSVDRHRRDTEAFF. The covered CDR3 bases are TGCAGCGTGGACAGGCACAGGAGGGATACTGAA.

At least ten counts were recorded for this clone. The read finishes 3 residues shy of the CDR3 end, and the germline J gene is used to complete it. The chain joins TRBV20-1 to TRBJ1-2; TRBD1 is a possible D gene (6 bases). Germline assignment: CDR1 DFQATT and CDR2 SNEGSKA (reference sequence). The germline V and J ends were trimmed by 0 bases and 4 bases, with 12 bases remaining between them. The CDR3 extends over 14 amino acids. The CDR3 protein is CSARDPQGLYGYTF. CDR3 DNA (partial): TGCAGTGCTAGAGATCCACAGGGTCTCTATGGC.

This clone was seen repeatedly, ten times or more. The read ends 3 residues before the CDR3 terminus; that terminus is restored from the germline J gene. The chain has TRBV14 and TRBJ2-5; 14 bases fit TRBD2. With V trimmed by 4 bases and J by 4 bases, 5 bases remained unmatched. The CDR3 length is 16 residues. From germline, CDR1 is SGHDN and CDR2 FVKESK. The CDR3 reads CASSRGLAGVAETQYF. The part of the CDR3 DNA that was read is TGTGCCAGCAGCCGGGGACTAGCGGGAGTGGCAGAGACC.

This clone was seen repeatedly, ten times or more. The covered CDR3 bases are TGTGCCAGCTCGCAGGGGACCTACAATGAG. Translated: CASSQGTYNE. The entire CDR3 protein is CASSQGTYNEQFF. The chain combines TRBV7-6 with TRBJ2-1, with a weak D call TRBD1 (6 bases). The missing CDR3 end, 3 residues past where the read stops, is filled in from the germline J gene. Germline CDR1 SGHVS, CDR2 FNYEAQ. V shed 8 bases and J shed 2 bases, with 10 bases lying between them. The CDR3 is 13 amino acids.

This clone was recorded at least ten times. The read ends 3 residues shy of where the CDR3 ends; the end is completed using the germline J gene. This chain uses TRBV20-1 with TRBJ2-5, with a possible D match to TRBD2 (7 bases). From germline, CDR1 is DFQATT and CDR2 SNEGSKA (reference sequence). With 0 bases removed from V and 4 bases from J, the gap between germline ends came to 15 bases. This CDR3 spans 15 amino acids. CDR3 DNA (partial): TGCAGTGCTAGAGATCTCGGGGGGCCTGGAGAGACC. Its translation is CSARDLGGPGET. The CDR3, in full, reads CSARDLGGPGETQYF.

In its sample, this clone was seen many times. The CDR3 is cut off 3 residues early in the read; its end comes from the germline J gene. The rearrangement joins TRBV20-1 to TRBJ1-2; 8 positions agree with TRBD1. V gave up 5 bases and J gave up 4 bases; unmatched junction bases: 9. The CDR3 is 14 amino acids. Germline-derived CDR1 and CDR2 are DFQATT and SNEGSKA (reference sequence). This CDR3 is CSAPYPGGVYGYTF. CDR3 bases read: TGCAGTGCTCCTTACCCAGGGGGCGTCTATGGC.

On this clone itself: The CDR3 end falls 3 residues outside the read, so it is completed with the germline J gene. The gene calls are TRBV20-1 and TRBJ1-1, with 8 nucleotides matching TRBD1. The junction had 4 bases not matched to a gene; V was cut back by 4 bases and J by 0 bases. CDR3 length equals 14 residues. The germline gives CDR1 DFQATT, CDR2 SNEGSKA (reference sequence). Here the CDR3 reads CSATRTGMNTEAFF. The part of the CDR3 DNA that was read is TGCAGTGCTACTAGGACAGGGATGAACACTGAA.

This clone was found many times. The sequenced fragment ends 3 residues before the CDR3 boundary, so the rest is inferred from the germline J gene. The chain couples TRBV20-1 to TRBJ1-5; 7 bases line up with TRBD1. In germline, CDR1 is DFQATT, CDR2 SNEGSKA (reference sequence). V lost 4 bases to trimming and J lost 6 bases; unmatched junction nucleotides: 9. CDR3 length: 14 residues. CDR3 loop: CSAIHPSGGQPQHF. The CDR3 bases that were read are TGCAGTGCTATCCACCCGTCAGGGGGTCAGCCC.

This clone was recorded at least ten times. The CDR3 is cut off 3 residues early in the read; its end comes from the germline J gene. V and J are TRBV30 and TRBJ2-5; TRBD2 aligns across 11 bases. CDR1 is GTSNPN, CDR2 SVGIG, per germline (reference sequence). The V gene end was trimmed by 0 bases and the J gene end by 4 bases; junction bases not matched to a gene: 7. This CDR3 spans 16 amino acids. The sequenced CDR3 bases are TGTGCCTGGAGTGTAGGTTTAGCGGGAGGGCCAGAGACC. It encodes CAWSVGLAGGPET. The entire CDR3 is CAWSVGLAGGPETQYF.

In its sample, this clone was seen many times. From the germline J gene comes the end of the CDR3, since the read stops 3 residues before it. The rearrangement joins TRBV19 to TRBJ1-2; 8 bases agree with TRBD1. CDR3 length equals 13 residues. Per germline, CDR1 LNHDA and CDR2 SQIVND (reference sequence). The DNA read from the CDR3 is TGTGCCAGTAGTATCATGACAGGGGAAGGC. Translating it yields CASSIMTGEG. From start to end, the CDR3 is CASSIMTGEGYTF.

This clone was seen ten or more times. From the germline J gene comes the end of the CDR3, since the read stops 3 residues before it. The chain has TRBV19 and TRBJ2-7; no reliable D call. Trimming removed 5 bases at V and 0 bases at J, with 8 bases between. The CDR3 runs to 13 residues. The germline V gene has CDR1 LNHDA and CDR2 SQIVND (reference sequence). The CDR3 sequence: CASSRSPSYEQYF. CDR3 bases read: TGTGCCAGTAGTCGGTCCCCCTCCTACGAG.

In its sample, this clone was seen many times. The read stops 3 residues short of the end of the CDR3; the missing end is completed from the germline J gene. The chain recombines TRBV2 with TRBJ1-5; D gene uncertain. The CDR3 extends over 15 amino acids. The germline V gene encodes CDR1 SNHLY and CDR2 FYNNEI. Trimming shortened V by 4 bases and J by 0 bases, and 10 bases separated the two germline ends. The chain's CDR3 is CASSAPPDSNQPQHF. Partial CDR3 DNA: TGTGCCAGCAGTGCCCCGCCAGATAGCAATCAGCCC.

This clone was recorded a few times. This chain's CDR3 is CASTLSNQPQHF. CDR3 DNA, as far as it was read: TGTGCCAGCACCCTGTCCAATCAGCCC. The chain uses TRBV2 and TRBJ1-5; unclear D gene. The read stops 3 residues short of the end of the CDR3; the missing end is completed from the germline J gene. CDR3 length: 12 amino acids. Trimming shortened V by 7 bases and J by 3 bases, and 7 bases separated the two germline ends. CDR1 is SNHLY, CDR2 FYNNEI, per germline.

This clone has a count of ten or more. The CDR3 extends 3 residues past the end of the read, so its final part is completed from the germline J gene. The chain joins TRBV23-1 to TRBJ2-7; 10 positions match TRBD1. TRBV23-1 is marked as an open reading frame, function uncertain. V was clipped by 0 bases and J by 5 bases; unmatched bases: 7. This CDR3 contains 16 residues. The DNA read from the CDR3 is TGCGCCAGCAGTCAATCGTTCGACAGGGGGCAGCACGAG. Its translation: CASSQSFDRGQHE. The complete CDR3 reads CASSQSFDRGQHEQYF.

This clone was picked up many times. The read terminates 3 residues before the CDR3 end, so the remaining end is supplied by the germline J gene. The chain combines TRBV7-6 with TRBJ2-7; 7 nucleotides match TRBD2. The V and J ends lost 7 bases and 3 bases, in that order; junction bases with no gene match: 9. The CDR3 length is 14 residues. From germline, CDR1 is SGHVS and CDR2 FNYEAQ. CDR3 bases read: TGTGCCAGCAATGTGTTTGGGGGGGGCTACGAG. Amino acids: CASNVFGGGYE. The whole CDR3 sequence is CASNVFGGGYEQYF.

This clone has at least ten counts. The CDR3 DNA, read in part, is TGTGCCAGTAGTATGGACCGGGACAGTAATGAAAAA. Residues: CASSMDRDSNEK. The whole CDR3 is CASSMDRDSNEKLFF. The rearrangement uses TRBV19 and TRBJ1-4, with TRBD1 matching over 7 bases. The missing CDR3 end, 3 residues past where the read stops, is filled in from the germline J gene. The germline V gene encodes CDR1 LNHDA and CDR2 SQIVND (reference sequence). V dropped 3 bases and J dropped 4; count of bases not matched to a gene: 5. This CDR3 comprises 15 residues. Full variable domain (missing parts from reference TRBV19 and TRBJ1-4): DGGITQSPKYLFRKEGQNVTLSCEQNLNHDAMYWYRQDPGQGLRLIYYSQIVNDFQKGDIAEGYSVSREKKESFPLTVTSAQKNPTAFYLCASSMDRDSNEKLFFGSGTQLSVL.

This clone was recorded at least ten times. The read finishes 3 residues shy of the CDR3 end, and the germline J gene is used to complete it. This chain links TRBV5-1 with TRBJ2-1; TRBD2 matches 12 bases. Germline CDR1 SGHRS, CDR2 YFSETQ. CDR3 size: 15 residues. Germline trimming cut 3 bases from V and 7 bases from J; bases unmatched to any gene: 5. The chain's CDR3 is CASSWTSGTVNEQFF. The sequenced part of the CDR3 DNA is TGCGCCAGCAGCTGGACTAGCGGGACCGTTAATGAG.

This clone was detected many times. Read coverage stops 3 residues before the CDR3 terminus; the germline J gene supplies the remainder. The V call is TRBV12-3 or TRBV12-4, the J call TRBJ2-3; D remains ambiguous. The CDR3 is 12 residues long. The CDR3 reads CASSATRYTQYF. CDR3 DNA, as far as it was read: TGTGCCAGCAGCGCCACAAGATACACG.

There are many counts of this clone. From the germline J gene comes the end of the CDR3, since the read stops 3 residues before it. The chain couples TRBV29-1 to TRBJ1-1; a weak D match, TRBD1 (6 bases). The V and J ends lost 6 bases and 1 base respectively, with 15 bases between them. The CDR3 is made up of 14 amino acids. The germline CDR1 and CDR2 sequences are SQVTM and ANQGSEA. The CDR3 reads CSVTPGQKNTEAFF. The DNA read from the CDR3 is TGCAGCGTAACCCCAGGACAGAAGAACACTGAA.

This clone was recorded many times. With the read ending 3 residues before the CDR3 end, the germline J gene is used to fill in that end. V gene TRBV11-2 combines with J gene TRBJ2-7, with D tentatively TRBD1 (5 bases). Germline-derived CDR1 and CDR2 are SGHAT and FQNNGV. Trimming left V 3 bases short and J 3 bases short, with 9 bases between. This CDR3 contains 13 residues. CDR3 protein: CASSFGRDYEQYF. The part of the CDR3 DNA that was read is TGTGCCAGCAGCTTCGGCAGGGACTACGAG.

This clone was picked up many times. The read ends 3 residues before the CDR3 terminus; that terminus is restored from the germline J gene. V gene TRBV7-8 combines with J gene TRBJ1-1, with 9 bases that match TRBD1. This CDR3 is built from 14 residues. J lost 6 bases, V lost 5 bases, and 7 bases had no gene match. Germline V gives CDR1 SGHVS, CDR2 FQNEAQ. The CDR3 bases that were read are TGTGCCAGCAGCCTATGGACAGGGGAGGCTGAA. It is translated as CASSLWTGEAE. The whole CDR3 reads CASSLWTGEAEAFF.

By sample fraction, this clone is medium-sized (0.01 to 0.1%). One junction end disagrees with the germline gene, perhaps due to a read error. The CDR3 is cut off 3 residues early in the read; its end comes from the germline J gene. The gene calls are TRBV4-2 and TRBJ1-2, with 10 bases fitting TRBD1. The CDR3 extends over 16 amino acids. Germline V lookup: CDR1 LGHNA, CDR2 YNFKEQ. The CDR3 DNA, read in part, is TGCGCCAGCAGCCAAGTTCCGGGACAGGGGTTATATGGC. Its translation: CASSQVPGQGLYG. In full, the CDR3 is CASSQVPGQGLYGYTF.

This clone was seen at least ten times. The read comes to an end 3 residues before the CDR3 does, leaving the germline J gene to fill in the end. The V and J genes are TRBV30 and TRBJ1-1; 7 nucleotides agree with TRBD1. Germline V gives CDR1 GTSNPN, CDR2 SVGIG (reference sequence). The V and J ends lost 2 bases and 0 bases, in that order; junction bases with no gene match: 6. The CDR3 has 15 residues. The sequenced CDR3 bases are TGTGCCTGGAGTCGACCGGGACAGCTGAACACTGAA. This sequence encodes CAWSRPGQLNTE. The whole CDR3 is CAWSRPGQLNTEAFF.